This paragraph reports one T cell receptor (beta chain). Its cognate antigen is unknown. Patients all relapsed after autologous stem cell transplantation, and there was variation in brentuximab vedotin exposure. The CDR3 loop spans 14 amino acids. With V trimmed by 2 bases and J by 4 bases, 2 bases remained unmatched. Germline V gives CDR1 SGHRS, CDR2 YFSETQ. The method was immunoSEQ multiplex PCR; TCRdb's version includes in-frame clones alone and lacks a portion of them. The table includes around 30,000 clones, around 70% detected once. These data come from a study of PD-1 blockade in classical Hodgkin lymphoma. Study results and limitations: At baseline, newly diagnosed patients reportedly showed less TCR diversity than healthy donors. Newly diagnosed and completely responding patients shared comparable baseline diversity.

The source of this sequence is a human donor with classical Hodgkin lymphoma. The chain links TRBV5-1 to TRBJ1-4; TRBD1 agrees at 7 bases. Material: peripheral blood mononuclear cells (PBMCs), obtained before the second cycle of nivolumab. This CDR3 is CASSLGQDNEKLFF. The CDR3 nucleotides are TGCGCCAGCAGCTTAGGACAGGATAATGAAAAACTGTTTTTT.